The 17 T cell receptor beta chains below all came from one sample that was sequenced in a study of T-cell memory formation after mild COVID-19. One entry per CDR3 protein results from TCRdb running MiXCR on the 5' RACE reads. Of about 420,000 distinct CDR3 sequences listed, around 22% are singletons. Sample: PBMCs or a T cell subset sorted from them (not recorded which). Receptors originate from an adult woman who had mild COVID-19 (a few samples of this study predate the infection). Cell type and time point are not known.

The chain employs TRBV20-1 and TRBJ1-4; D is ambiguous. V lost 3 bases, J lost 11 bases, and 16 bases lay in between. Germline loops: CDR1 DFQATT, CDR2 SNEGSKA (reference sequence). The CDR3 has 13 amino acids. The CDR3 here is CSASAPDANKLFF. The CDR3 nucleotides read TGCAGTGCTAGCGCCCCCGACGCTAACAAACTGTTTTTT.

The V call is TRBV5-1, the J call TRBJ2-1, with 7 bases fitting TRBD1. The CDR3 is 15 residues long. The V and J ends lost 3 bases and 8 bases, in that order; junction bases with no gene match: 11. Per the germline V gene, CDR1 is SGHRS and CDR2 is YFSETQ. The CDR3 DNA sequence: TGCGCCAGCAGCTGGCCCCGACAGGGAATCCATGAGCAGTTCTTC. Encoded protein: CASSWPRQGIHEQFF.

The rearrangement uses TRBV7-3 and TRBJ2-3; a possible D gene is TRBD1 (6 bases). The CDR3 is made up of 15 amino acids. From germline, CDR1 is SGHTA and CDR2 FQGTGA. The V end was cut by 0 bases, the J end by 10 bases, with 17 bases between. This CDR3 reads CASSLTGDYRVAQYF. DNA for the CDR3: TGTGCCAGCAGCTTAACGGGAGATTACAGGGTGGCGCAGTATTTT.

The J gene is TRBJ2-2, the V gene TRBV30; TRBD2 matches 8 bases. Germline-derived CDR1 and CDR2 are GTSNPN and SVGIG (reference sequence). The CDR3 is made up of 15 amino acids. J was trimmed by 7 bases and V by 3 bases; bases with no gene match: 10. CDR3 sequence (DNA): TGTGCCTGGAGAGGCAGCGGGAGAGGAGGCGGGGAGCTGTTTTTT. Protein: CAWRGSGRGGGELFF. Looking up the rest from reference TRBV30 and TRBJ2-2 gives the full variable domain: SQTIHQWPATLVQPVGSPLSLECTVEGTSNPNLYWYRQAAGRGLQLLFYSVGIGQISSEVPQNLSASRPQDRQFILSSKKLLLSDSGFYLCAWRGSGRGGGELFFGEGSRLTVL.

The J gene is TRBJ2-2, the V gene TRBV7-3; tentative D call: TRBD2 (6 bases). The germline gives CDR1 SGHTA, CDR2 FQGTGA. V lost 0 bases, J lost 6 bases, and 14 bases lay in between. The CDR3 runs 16 residues. The DNA for the CDR3 is TGTGCCAGCAGCTTAACGCGGGGTCGAGGGGCCGGGGAGCTGTTTTTT. Translating gives CASSLTRGRGAGELFF.

In this sample, this clonotype turned up many times. The chain couples TRBV4-2 to TRBJ2-1, with D uncertain. V lost 1 base, J lost 0 bases, and 10 bases lay in between. CDR3 size: 16 residues. Germline CDR1 reads LGHNA; CDR2 reads YNFKEQ. CDR3 amino acids: CASSQVRADSYNEQFF. The CDR3 coding sequence is TGTGCCAGCAGCCAAGTTAGGGCGGACTCCTACAATGAGCAGTTCTTC.

The chain recombines TRBV25-1 with TRBJ2-1, with D possibly being TRBD2 (6 bases). The CDR3 has 17 amino acids. Germline V gene sequence: CDR1 MGHDK, CDR2 SYGVNS. The V end lost 1 base, the J end lost 1 base, and 14 bases lay between the germline ends. CDR3 region: CASSELVRGASYNEQFF. CDR3 bases: TGTGCCAGCAGTGAATTGGTGCGGGGCGCATCCTACAATGAGCAGTTCTTC.

This clonotype was detected only once. The V call is TRBV11-2, the J call TRBJ2-7; 8 bases line up with TRBD2. The germline V gene has CDR1 SGHAT and CDR2 FQNNGV. The junction had 9 bases not matched to a gene; V was cut back by 5 bases and J by 3 bases. The CDR3 covers 15 residues. CDR3 in DNA: TGTGCCAGCAGCCCGGAGGGACTAGGAGGCTACGAGCAGTACTTC. The encoded protein is CASSPEGLGGYEQYF. The full variable domain, completed using reference TRBV11-2 and TRBJ2-7, is EAGVAQSPRYKIIEKRQSVAFWCNPISGHATLYWYQQILGQGPKLLIQFQNNGVVDDSQLPKDRFSAERLKGVDSTLKIQPAKLEDSAVYLCASSPEGLGGYEQYFGPGTRLTVT.

V and J are TRBV5-1 and TRBJ1-1; no clear D. Trimming shortened V by 2 bases and J by 0 bases, and 14 bases separated the two germline ends. The CDR3 is 16 residues long. Germline loops: CDR1 SGHRS, CDR2 YFSETQ. CDR3 bases: TGCGCCAGCAGCTTAGGCGGGCGGGGTGTGAACACTGAAGCTTTCTTT. This translates into CASSLGGRGVNTEAFF.

This clonotype has a single count. The chain carries TRBV14 and TRBJ1-5, with a tentative D call TRBD1 (6 bases). This CDR3 is 13 amino acids long. Trimming took off 4 bases at V and 7 bases at J, with 11 bases between the two ends. Germline lookup yields CDR1 SGHDN and CDR2 FVKESK. The DNA for the CDR3 is TGTGCCAGCAGCCTATCGACAGGCCAGCCCCAGCATTTT. Encoded protein: CASSLSTGQPQHF.

This clonotype came up a few times. V is TRBV27 and J is TRBJ2-1; D is unclear. Germline V lookup: CDR1 MNHEY, CDR2 SMNVEV (reference sequence). This CDR3 has 13 amino acids. V lost 7 bases, J lost 0 bases, and 7 bases lay in between. The DNA for the CDR3 is TGTGCCAGCAAGGTTAACTCCTACAATGAGCAGTTCTTC. Its protein product is CASKVNSYNEQFF.

This chain connects TRBV6-4 to TRBJ2-3; unclear D gene. CDR1 is MRHNA, CDR2 SNTAGT, per germline. CDR3 length equals 14 residues. V was trimmed by 4 bases and J by 2 bases, leaving 10 bases between them. The CDR3 protein is CASSAQFNTDTQYF. DNA for the CDR3: TGTGCCAGCAGTGCCCAATTCAACACAGATACGCAGTATTTT.

V gene TRBV15 combines with J gene TRBJ2-3; a possible D gene is TRBD2 (5 bases). Germline V gene data show CDR1 as LNHNV and CDR2 as YYDKDF (reference sequence). The CDR3 is made up of 15 amino acids. Trimming shortened V by 1 base and J by 4 bases, and 12 bases separated the two germline ends. The CDR3 is CATSRGVNGADTQYF. For the CDR3, the DNA is TGTGCCACCAGCAGAGGGGTGAACGGGGCAGATACGCAGTATTTT.

In its sample, this clonotype was seen a few times. The chain links TRBV6-2 or TRBV6-3 to TRBJ2-1; D perhaps matches TRBD2 (5 bases). Per the germline V gene, CDR1 is MNHEY and CDR2 is SVGEGT. With 5 bases removed from V and 0 bases from J, the gap between germline ends came to 14 bases. This CDR3 is 16 amino acids long. The CDR3 sequence: CASSRVGLSSYNEQFF. CDR3 DNA sequence: TGTGCCAGCAGTCGCGTAGGACTGAGCTCCTACAATGAGCAGTTCTTC.

This clonotype has more than one count but fewer than ten. The chain employs TRBV4-3 and TRBJ2-3, with D possibly being TRBD2 (6 bases). The ends were cut back, 0 bases at V and 0 bases at J, with 13 bases in the middle. Germline V gene lookup returns CDR1 LGHNA and CDR2 YSLEER. The CDR3 has 17 amino acids. CDR3 residues: CASSQDAGRVSTDTQYF. CDR3 bases: TGCGCCAGCAGCCAAGATGCGGGGCGCGTGAGCACAGATACGCAGTATTTT.

The chain carries TRBV20-1 and TRBJ1-5; no clear D. CDR1 DFQATT and CDR2 SNEGSKA come from the germline V gene (reference sequence). The CDR3 has 16 residues. The ends were cut back, 0 bases at V and 7 bases at J, with 19 bases in the middle. The CDR3 nucleotides read TGCAGTGCTAGAGATCCCGAGGATGGGGTAGGCCAGCCCCAGCATTTT. Protein product: CSARDPEDGVGQPQHF.

This clonotype was picked up a small number of times. The gene calls are TRBV27 and TRBJ2-1; TRBD2 aligns across 11 bases. Germline CDR1 and CDR2: MNHEY and SMNVEV (reference sequence). V trimming: 4 bases; J trimming: 10 bases; junction bases outside the gene matches: 6. This CDR3 has 14 amino acids. CDR3 in amino acids: CASSSQLAGGEQFF. DNA for the CDR3: TGTGCCAGCAGTTCTCAGCTAGCGGGAGGAGAGCAGTTCTTC.